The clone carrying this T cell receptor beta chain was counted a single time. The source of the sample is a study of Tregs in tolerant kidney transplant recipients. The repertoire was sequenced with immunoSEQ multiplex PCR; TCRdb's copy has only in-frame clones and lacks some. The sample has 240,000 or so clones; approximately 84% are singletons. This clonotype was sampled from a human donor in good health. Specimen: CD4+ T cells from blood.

The CDR3 sequence: CASSLTGGLTNEQFF. The CDR3 coding sequence is TGTGCCAGCAGCTTAACAGGGGGGTTAACGAATGAGCAGTTCTTC. J is TRBJ2-1 and V is TRBV7-9, with 8 bases aligning to TRBD1. This CDR3 region has 15 residues. J gave up 7 bases and V 2 bases, and 7 bases lay outside the gene matches. Germline V gene data show CDR1 as SEHNR and CDR2 as FQNEAQ (reference sequence).